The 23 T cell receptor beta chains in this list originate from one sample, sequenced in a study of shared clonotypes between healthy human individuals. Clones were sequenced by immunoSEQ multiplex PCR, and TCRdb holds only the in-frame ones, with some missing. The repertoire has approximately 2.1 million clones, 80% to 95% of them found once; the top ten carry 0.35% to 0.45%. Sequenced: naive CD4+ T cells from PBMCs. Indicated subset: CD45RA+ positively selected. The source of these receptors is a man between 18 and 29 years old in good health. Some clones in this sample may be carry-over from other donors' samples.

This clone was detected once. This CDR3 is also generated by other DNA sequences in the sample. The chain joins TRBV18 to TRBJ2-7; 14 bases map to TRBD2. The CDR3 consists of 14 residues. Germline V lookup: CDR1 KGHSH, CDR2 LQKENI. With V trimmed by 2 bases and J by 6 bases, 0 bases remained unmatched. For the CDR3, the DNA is TGTGCCAGCTCACCAGGACTAGCGGGGGGCGAGCAGTACTTC. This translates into CASSPGLAGGEQYF.

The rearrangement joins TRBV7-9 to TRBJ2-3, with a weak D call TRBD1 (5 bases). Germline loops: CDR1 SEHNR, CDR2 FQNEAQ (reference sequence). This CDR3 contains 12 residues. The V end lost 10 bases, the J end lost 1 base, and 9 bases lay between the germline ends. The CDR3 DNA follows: TGTGCCATCCAAGGGGGCACAGATACGCAGTATTTT. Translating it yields CAIQGGTDTQYF.

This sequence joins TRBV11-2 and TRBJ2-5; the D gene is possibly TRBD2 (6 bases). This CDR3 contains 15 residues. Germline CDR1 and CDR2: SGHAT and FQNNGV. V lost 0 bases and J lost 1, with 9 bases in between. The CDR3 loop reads CASSLDGGAQETQYF. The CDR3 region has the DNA TGTGCCAGCAGCTTAGATGGAGGGGCCCAAGAGACCCAGTACTTC.

In DNA, the CDR3 is TGTGCCAGCAGCTTAAGAACAGGCACTGGAAACACCATATATTTT. It translates to CASSLRTGTGNTIYF. This chain uses TRBV7-2 with TRBJ1-3; possible D gene TRBD1, 5 bases. Germline lookup yields CDR1 SGHTA and CDR2 FQGNSA. Trimming stripped 2 bases from V and 2 bases from J, with 10 bases between. The CDR3 contains 15 residues. The full variable domain, with the rest looked up from reference TRBV7-2 and TRBJ1-3, is GAGVSQSPSNKVTEKGKDVELRCDPISGHTALYWYRQSLGQGLEFLIYFQGNSAPDKSGLPSDRFSAERTGGSVSTLTIQRTQQEDSAVYLCASSLRTGTGNTIYFGEGSWLTVV.

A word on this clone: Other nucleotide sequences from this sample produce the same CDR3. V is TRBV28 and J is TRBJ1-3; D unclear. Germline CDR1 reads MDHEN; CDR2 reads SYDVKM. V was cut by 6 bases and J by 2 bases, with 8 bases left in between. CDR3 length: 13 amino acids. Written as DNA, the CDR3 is TGTGCCAGCAGAACCGGCCCTGGAAACACCATATATTTT. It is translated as CASRTGPGNTIYF.

CDR3 region: CASSGSGSSTDTQYF. In nucleotides, the CDR3 is TGTGCCAGCTCCGGTAGCGGGAGCAGCACAGATACGCAGTATTTT. The rearrangement links TRBV18 to TRBJ2-3; the match to TRBD2 covers 9 bases. CDR1 KGHSH and CDR2 LQKENI come from the germline V gene. The CDR3 sequence is 15 residues long. After removal of 6 bases from V and 0 bases from J, the junction contained 4 bases not matched to a gene.

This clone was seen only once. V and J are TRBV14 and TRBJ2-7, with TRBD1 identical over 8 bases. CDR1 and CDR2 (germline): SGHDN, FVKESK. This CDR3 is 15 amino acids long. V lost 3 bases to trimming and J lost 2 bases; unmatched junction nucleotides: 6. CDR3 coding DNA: TGTGCCAGCAGCCAGTCCGGGACAGGAACCTACGAGCAGTACTTC. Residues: CASSQSGTGTYEQYF.

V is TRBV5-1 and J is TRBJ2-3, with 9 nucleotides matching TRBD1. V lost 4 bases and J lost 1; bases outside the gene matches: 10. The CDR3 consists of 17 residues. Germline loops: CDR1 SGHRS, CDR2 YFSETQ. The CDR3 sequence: CASSLNPTGGGTDTQYF. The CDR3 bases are TGCGCCAGCAGCCTCAATCCGACAGGGGGAGGCACAGATACGCAGTATTTT.

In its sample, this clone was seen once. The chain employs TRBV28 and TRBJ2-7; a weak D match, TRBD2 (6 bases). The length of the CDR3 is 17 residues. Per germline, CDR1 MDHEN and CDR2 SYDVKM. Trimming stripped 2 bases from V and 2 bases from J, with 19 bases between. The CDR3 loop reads CASSLILRRDSPYEQYF. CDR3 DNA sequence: TGTGCCAGCAGTTTAATCCTCCGCCGGGACTCCCCCTACGAGCAGTACTTC.

DNA for the CDR3: TGTGCCAGCAGCAATCCGGGACTGACGAATGAAAAACTGTTTTTT. This sequence encodes CASSNPGLTNEKLFF. The chain links TRBV7-9 to TRBJ1-4; weak D call: TRBD1 (5 bases). The V gene's germline CDR1 is SEHNR and CDR2 FQNEAQ (reference sequence). CDR3 length equals 15 residues. The V and J ends lost 5 bases and 5 bases respectively, with 15 bases between them.

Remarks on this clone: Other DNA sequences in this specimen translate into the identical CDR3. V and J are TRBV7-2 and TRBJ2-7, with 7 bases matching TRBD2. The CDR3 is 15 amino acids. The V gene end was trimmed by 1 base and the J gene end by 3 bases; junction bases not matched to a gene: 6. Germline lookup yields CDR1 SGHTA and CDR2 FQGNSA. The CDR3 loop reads CASSLDGGRGYEQYF. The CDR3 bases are TGTGCCAGCAGCTTAGACGGAGGGAGGGGCTACGAGCAGTACTTC.

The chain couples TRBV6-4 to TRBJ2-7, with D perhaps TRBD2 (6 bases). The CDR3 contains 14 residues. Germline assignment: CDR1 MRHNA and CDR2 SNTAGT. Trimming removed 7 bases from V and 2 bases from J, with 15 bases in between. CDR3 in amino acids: CASKSRDSPYEQYF. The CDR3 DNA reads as TGTGCCAGCAAATCCCGGGACTCTCCCTACGAGCAGTACTTC.

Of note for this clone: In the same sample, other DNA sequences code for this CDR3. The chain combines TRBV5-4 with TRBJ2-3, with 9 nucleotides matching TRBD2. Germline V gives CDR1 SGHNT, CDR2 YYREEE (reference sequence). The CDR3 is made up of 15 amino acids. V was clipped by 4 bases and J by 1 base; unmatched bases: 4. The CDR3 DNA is TGTGCCAGCAGCCGTAGCGGGAGAGGCACAGATACGCAGTATTTT. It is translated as CASSRSGRGTDTQYF.

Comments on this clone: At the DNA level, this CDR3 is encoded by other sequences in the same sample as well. CDR3 nucleotide sequence: TGTGCCAGCAGCGTAGGCCGGGGGGAGACCCAGTACTTC. Its protein product is CASSVGRGETQYF. J is TRBJ2-5 and V is TRBV9; tentatively, D is TRBD2 (6 bases). The CDR3 spans 13 residues. V dropped 0 bases and J dropped 5 bases, with 8 bases sitting between them. From germline, CDR1 is SGDLS and CDR2 YYNGEE.

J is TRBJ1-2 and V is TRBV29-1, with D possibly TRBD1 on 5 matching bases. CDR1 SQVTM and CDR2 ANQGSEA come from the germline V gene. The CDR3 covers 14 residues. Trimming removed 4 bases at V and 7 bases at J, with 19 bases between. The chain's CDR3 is CSVVTLAGTSGYTF. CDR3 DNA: TGCAGCGTTGTCACCTTGGCCGGGACCTCTGGCTACACCTTC.

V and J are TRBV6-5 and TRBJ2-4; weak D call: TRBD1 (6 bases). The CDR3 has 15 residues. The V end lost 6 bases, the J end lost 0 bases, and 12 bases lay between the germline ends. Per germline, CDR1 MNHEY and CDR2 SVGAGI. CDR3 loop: CASSQGQLAKNIQYF. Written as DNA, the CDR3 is TGTGCCAGCAGCCAAGGACAGCTAGCCAAAAACATTCAGTACTTC.

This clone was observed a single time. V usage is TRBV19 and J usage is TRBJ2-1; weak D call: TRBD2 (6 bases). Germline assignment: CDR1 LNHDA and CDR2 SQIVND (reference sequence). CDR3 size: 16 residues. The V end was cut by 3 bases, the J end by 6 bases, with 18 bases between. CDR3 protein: CASSIRWDSMPNEQFF. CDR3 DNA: TGTGCCAGTAGTATTAGGTGGGACTCGATGCCCAATGAGCAGTTCTTC.

CDR3 in amino acids: CASSRGLDGETQYF. CDR3 bases: TGCGCCAGCAGCCGGGGACTCGACGGGGAGACCCAGTACTTC. The chain employs TRBV5-1 and TRBJ2-5; D is possibly TRBD2 (6 bases). The CDR3 runs 14 residues. Deletions cut 4 bases from V and 5 bases from J, with 15 bases between. Germline CDR1 reads SGHRS; CDR2 reads YFSETQ. The full variable domain, its missing parts supplied by reference TRBV5-1 and TRBJ2-5, is KAGVTQTPRYLIKTRGQQVTLSCSPISGHRSVSWYQQTPGQGLQFLFEYFSETQRNKGNFPGRFSGRQFSNSRSEMNVSTLELGDSALYLCASSRGLDGETQYFGPGTRLLVL.

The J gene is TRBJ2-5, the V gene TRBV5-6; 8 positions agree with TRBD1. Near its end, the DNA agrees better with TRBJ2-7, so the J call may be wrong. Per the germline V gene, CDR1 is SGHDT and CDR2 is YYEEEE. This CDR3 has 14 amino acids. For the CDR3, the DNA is TGTGCCAGCAGCGGCGACAGGGGAGGATCCGAGCAGTACTTC. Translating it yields CASSGDRGGSEQYF.

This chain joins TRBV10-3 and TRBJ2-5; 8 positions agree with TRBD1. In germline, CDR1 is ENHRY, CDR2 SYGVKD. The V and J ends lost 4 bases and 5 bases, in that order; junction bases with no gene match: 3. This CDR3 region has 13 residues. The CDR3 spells CAISGTGKETQYF. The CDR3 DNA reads TGTGCCATCAGTGGGACAGGGAAGGAGACCCAGTACTTC.

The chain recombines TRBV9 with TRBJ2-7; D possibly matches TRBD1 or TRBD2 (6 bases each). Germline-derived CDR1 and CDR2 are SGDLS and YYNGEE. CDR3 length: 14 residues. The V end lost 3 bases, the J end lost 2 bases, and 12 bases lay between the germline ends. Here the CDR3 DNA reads TGTGCCAGCAGCGAGGGGGGATGGACCTACGAGCAGTACTTC. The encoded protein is CASSEGGWTYEQYF.

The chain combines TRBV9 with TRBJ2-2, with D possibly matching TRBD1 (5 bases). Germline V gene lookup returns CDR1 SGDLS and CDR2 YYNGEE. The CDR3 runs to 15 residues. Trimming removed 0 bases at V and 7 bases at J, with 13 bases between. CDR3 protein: CASSVDRPAGGELFF. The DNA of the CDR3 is TGTGCCAGCAGCGTAGACAGGCCGGCTGGCGGGGAGCTGTTTTTT. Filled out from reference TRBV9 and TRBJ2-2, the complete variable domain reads DSGVTQTPKHLITATGQRVTLRCSPRSGDLSVYWYQQSLDQGLQFLIQYYNGEERAKGNILERFSAQQFPDLHSELNLSSLELGDSALYFCASSVDRPAGGELFFGEGSRLTVL.

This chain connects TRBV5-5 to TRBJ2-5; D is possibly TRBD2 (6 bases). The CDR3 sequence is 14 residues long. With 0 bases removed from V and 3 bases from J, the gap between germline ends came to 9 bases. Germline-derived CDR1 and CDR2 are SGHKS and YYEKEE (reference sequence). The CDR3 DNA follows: TGTGCCAGCAGCTTGGTAGGAGGGAAAGAGACCCAGTACTTC. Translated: CASSLVGGKETQYF.